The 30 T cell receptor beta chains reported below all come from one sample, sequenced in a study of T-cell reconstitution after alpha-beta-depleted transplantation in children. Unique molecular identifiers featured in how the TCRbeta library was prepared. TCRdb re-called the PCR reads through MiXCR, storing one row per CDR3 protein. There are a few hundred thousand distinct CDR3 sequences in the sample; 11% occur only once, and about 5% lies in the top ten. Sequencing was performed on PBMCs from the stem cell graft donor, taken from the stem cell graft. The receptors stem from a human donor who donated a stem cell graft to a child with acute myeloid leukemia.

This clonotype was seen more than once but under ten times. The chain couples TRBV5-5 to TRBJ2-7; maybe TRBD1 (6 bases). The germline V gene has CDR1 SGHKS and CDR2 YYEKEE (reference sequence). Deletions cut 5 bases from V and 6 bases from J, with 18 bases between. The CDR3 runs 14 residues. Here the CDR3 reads CASSWSGQTGEQYV. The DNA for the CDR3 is TGTGCCAGCAGTTGGTCGGGACAAACAGGCGAGCAGTACGTC.

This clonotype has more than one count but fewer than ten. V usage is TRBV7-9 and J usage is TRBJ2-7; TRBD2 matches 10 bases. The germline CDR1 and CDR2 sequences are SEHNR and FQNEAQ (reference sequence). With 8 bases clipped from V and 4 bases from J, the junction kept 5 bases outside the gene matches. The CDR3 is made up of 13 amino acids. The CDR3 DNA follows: TGTGCCAGCCAGCGGGAGGGTGGGTACGAGCAGTACTTC. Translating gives CASQREGGYEQYF.

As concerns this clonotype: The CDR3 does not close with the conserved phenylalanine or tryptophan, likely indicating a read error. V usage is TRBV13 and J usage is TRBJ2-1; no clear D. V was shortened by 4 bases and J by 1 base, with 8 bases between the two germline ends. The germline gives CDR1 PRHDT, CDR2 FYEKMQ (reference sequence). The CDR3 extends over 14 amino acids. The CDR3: CASSSRNSYNEQFL. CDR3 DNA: TGTGCCAGCAGCTCCCGAAATTCCTACAATGAGCAGTTCCTC.

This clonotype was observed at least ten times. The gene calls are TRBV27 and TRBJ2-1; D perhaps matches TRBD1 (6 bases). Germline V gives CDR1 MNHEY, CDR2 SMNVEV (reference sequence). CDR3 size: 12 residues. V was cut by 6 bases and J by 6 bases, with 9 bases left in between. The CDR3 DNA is TGTGCCAGCAGCTTACAGGGCAATGAGCAGTTCTTC. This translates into CASSLQGNEQFF.

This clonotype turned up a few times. CDR3 DNA: TGTGCCAGCAGCCTCTACACTAGCGGGAGTTTGTACGAGCAGTACTTC. Translated: CASSLYTSGSLYEQYF. The chain uses TRBV3-1 and TRBJ2-7; 11 nucleotides match TRBD2. Per the germline V gene, CDR1 is LGHDT and CDR2 is YNNKEL (reference sequence). The CDR3 runs to 16 residues. Trimming at V came to 4 bases and at J to 4 bases, leaving 9 bases not matched to a gene.

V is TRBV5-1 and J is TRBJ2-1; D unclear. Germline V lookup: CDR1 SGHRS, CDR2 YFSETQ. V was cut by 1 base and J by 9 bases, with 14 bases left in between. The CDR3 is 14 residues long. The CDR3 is CASSLSVGAAEQFF. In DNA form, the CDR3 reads TGCGCCAGCAGCTTGTCGGTGGGCGCGGCTGAGCAGTTCTTC. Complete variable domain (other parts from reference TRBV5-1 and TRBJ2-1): KAGVTQTPRYLIKTRGQQVTLSCSPISGHRSVSWYQQTPGQGLQFLFEYFSETQRNKGNFPGRFSGRQFSNSRSEMNVSTLELGDSALYLCASSLSVGAAEQFFGPGTRLTVL.

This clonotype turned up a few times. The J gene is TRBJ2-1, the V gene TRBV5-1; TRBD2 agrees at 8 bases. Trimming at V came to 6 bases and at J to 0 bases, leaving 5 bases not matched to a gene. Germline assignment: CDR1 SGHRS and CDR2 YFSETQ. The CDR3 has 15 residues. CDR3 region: CASKTGTSSYNEQFF. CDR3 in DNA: TGCGCCAGCAAAACCGGGACTAGCTCCTACAATGAGCAGTTCTTC.

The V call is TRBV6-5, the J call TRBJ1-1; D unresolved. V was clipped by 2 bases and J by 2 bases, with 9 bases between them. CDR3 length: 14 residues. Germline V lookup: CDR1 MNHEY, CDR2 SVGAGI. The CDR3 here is CASSYQPGNTEAFF. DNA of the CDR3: TGTGCCAGCAGTTACCAACCCGGAAACACTGAAGCTTTCTTT.

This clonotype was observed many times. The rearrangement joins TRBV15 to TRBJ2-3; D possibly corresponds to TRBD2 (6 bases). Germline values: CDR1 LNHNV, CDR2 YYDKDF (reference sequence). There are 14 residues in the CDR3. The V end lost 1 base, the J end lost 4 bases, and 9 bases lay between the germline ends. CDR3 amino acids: CATSRGRDPDTQYF. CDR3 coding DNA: TGTGCCACCAGCAGAGGGAGGGACCCAGATACGCAGTATTTT.

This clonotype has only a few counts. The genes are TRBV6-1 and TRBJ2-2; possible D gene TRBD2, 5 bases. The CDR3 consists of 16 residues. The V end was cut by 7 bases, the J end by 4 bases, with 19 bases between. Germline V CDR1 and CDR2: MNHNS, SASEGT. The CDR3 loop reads CASTRLPSPFTGELFF. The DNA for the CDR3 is TGTGCCAGCACCCGACTACCCTCACCTTTCACCGGGGAGCTGTTTTTT.

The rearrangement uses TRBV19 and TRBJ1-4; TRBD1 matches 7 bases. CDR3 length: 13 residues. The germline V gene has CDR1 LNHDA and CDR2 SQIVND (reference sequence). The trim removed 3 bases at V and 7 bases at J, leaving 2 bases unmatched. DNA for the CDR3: TGTGCCAGTAGTATTGGACAGGTTGAAAAACTGTTTTTT. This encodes CASSIGQVEKLFF.

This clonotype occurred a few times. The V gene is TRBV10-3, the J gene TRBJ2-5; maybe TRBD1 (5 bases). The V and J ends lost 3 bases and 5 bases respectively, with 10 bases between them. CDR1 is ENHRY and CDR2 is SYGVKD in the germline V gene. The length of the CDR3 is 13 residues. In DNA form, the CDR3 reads TGTGCCATCAGTGACAGGGTTTCTGAGACCCAGTACTTC. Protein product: CAISDRVSETQYF.

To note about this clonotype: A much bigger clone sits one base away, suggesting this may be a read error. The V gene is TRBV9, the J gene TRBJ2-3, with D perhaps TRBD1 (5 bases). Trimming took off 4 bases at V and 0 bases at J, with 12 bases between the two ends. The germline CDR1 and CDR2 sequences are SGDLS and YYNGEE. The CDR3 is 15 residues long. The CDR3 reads CASSSLGQSTDTQYF. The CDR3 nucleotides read TGTGCCAGCAGCTCCTTGGGGCAGAGCACAGATACGCAGTATTTT.

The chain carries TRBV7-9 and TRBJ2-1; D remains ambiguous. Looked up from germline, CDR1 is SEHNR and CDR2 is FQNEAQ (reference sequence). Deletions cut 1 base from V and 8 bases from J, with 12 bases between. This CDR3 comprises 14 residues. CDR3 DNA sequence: TGTGCCAGCAGCTTAGACGCCGCGGTCGATGAGCAGTTCTTC. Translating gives CASSLDAAVDEQFF.

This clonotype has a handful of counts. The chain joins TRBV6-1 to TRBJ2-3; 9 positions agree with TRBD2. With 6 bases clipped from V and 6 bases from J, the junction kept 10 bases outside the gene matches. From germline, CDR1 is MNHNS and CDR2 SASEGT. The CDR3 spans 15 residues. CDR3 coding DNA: TGTGCCAGCAGCCCTCGCGGGAGGGCCGCGGATACGCAGTATTTT. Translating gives CASSPRGRAADTQYF.

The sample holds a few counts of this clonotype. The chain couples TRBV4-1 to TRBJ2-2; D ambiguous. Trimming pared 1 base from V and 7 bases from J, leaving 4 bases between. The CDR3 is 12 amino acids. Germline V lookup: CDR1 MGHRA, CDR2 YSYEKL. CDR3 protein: CASSQVFGELFF. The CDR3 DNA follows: TGCGCCAGCAGCCAAGTGTTCGGGGAGCTGTTTTTT.

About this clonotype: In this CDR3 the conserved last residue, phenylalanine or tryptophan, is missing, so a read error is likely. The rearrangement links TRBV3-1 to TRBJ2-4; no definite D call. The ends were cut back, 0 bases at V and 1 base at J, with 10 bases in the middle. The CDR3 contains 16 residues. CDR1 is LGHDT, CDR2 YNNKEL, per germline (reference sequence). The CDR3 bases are TGTGCCAGCAGCCAAGATCCTAGTCGGGCCAAAAACATTCAGTACCTC. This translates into CASSQDPSRAKNIQYL.

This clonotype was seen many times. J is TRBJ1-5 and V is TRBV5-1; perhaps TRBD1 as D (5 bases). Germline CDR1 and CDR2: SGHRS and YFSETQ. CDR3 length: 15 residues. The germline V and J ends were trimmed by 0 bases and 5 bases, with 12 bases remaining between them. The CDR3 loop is CASSLEGQGYQPQHF. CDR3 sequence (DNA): TGCGCCAGCAGCTTGGAGGGGCAGGGTTATCAGCCCCAGCATTTT.

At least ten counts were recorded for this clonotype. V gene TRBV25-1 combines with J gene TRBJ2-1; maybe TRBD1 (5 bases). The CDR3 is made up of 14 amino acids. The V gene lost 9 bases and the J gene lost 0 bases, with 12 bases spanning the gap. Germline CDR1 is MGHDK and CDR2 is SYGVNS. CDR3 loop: CASSGISSYNEQFF. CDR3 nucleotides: TGTGCCAGTTCAGGGATAAGCTCCTACAATGAGCAGTTCTTC.

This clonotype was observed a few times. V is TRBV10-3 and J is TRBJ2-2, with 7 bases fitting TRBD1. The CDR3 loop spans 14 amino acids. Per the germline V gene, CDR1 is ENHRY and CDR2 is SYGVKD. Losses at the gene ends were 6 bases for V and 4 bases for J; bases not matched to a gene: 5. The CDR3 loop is CAISRQGGTGELFF. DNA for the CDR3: TGTGCCATCAGCAGACAGGGCGGCACCGGGGAGCTGTTTTTT.

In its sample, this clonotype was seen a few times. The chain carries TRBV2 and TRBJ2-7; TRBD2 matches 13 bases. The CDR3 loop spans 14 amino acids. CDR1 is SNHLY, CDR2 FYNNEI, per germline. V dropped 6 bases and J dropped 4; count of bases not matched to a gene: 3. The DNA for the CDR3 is TGTGCCAGCAGGCCGGGACTAGCGGGATACGAGCAGTACTTC. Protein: CASRPGLAGYEQYF.

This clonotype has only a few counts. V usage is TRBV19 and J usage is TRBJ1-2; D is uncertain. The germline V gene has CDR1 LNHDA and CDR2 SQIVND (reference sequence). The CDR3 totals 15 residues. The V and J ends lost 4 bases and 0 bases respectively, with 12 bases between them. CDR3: CASSNWGASNYGYTF. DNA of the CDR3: TGTGCCAGTAGTAATTGGGGAGCATCTAACTATGGCTACACCTTC.

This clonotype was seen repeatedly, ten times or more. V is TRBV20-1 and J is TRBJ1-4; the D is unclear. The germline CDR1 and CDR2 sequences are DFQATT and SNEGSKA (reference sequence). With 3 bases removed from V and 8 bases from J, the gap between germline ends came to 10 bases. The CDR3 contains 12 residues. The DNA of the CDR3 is TGCAGTGCTAGGGACGGGTGGGAAAAACTGTTTTTT. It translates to CSARDGWEKLFF.

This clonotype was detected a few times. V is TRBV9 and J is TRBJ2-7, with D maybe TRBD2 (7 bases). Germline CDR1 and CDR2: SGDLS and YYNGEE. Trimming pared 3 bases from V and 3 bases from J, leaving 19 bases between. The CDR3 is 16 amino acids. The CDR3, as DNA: TGTGCCAGCAGCGAAGAGGGCGCGGGGGCGTTCTACGAGCAGTACTTC. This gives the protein CASSEEGAGAFYEQYF.

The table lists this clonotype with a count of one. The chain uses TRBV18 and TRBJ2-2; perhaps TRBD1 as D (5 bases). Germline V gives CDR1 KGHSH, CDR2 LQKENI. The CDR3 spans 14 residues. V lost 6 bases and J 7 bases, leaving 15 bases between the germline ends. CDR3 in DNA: TGTGCCAGCTCGCAGGGCTCCCTTTTCGGGGAGCTGTTTTTT. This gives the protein CASSQGSLFGELFF.

This chain's CDR3 is CASSGKLAGVADTQYF. In DNA, the CDR3 is TGCGCCAGCAGCGGAAAACTAGCGGGAGTAGCAGATACGCAGTATTTT. The chain couples TRBV5-1 to TRBJ2-3; 11 nucleotides align to TRBD2. The V gene end was trimmed by 4 bases and the J gene end by 4 bases; junction bases not matched to a gene: 8. The CDR3 is 16 amino acids. The germline V gene has CDR1 SGHRS and CDR2 YFSETQ. Drawing the rest from reference TRBV5-1 and TRBJ2-3, the complete variable domain is KAGVTQTPRYLIKTRGQQVTLSCSPISGHRSVSWYQQTPGQGLQFLFEYFSETQRNKGNFPGRFSGRQFSNSRSEMNVSTLELGDSALYLCASSGKLAGVADTQYFGPGTRLTVL.

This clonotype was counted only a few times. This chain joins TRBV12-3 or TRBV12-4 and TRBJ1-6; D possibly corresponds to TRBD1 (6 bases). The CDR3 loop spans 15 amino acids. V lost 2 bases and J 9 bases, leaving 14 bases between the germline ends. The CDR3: CASSLQGRGFSPLHF. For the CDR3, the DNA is TGTGCCAGCAGTTTACAGGGCAGGGGCTTTTCACCCCTCCACTTT.

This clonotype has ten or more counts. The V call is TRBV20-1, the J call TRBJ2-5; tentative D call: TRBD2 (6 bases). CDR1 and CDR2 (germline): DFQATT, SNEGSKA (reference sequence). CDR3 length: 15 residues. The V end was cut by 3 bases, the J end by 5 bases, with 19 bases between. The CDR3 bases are TGCAGTGCTAGCCTTGGAGGGGATCCTACGGAGACCCAGTACTTC. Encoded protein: CSASLGGDPTETQYF.

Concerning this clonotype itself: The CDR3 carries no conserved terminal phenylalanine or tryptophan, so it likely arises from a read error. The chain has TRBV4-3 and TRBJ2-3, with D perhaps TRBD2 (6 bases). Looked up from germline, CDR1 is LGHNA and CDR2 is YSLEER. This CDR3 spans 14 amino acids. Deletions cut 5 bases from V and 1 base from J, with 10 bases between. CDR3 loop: CASSSGEGTDTQYL. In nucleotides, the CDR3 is TGCGCCAGCAGCTCGGGGGAAGGCACAGATACGCAGTATCTT.

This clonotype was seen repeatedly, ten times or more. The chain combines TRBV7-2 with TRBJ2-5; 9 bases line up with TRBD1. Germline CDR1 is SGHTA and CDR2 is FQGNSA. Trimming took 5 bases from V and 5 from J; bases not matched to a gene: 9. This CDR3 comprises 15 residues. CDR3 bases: TGTGCCAGCAGCCCGAGGACAGGACAGGGGGAGACCCAGTACTTC. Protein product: CASSPRTGQGETQYF. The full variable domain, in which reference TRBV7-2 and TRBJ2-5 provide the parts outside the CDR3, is GAGVSQSPSNKVTEKGKDVELRCDPISGHTALYWYRQSLGQGLEFLIYFQGNSAPDKSGLPSDRFSAERTGGSVSTLTIQRTQQEDSAVYLCASSPRTGQGETQYFGPGTRLLVL.